This is a list of T cell receptor beta chains from one sample in a study of shared clonotypes between healthy human individuals. Assay used: immunoSEQ multiplex PCR; TCRdb lists only in-frame clones, some missing. The table has 800,000 or so clones, around 96% seen once. The sequencing input was naive CD8+ T cells sorted from blood. The receptors derive from a man aged 25-45 years in good health. The conserved cysteine and the conserved F or W are not part of the CDR3 here. The order of the fields is V gene, J gene, D gene, CDR3 protein. D genes are given only for firm matches.

v_gene: TRBV9
j_gene: TRBJ2-1
d_gene: TRBD1
CDR3aa: ASSEGQGNYNEQF

v_gene: TRBV15
j_gene: TRBJ1-2
d_gene: TRBD1
CDR3aa: ATSTTGGYYGYT

v_gene: TRBV19
j_gene: TRBJ2-1
d_gene: .
CDR3aa: ASVEGFSGEQF

v_gene: TRBV19
j_gene: TRBJ1-2
d_gene: .
CDR3aa: ACGRTEANYGYT

v_gene: TRBV27
j_gene: TRBJ2-1
d_gene: TRBD2
CDR3aa: ASSRTSGYNEQF

v_gene: TRBV1
j_gene: TRBJ1-4
d_gene: .
CDR3aa: TSSLGRAGVGSNEKLF

v_gene: TRBV6-1
j_gene: TRBJ2-7
d_gene: .
CDR3aa: ASNLQGPSSYEQY

v_gene: TRBV5-5
j_gene: TRBJ2-7
d_gene: .
CDR3aa: ASSLETGPYEQY

v_gene: TRBV5-8
j_gene: TRBJ1-1
d_gene: .
CDR3aa: ASSLEPGDFQAF

v_gene: TRBV4-1
j_gene: TRBJ1-1
d_gene: .
CDR3aa: ASSQVGGFRGILNTEAF

v_gene: TRBV4-3
j_gene: TRBJ2-5
d_gene: TRBD2
CDR3aa: ASSQGLETSGSGETQY

v_gene: TRBV11-1
j_gene: TRBJ2-7
d_gene: TRBD2
CDR3aa: ASSLLGRAGYEQY

v_gene: TRBV7-9
j_gene: TRBJ2-2
d_gene: .
CDR3aa: ASSLAPTTGELF

v_gene: TRBV4-1
j_gene: TRBJ2-7
d_gene: .
CDR3aa: ASSPLAQGLHEQY

v_gene: TRBV1
j_gene: TRBJ1-5
d_gene: .
CDR3aa: TSSQDSCPRQAYQPQH

v_gene: TRBV6-5
j_gene: TRBJ1-4
d_gene: .
CDR3aa: ASSYDSLSTNEKLF

v_gene: TRBV5-4
j_gene: TRBJ2-1
d_gene: .
CDR3aa: ASPGGSSGNEQF

v_gene: TRBV19
j_gene: TRBJ2-1
d_gene: .
CDR3aa: ASSIRPHYNEQF

v_gene: TRBV5-1
j_gene: TRBJ2-6
d_gene: .
CDR3aa: ASGTMRNRDPTGANVLT

v_gene: TRBV27
j_gene: TRBJ2-3
d_gene: .
CDR3aa: ASSSGLTNPDTQY

v_gene: TRBV28
j_gene: TRBJ2-1
d_gene: TRBD1
CDR3aa: ASSPSGQGWNEQF

v_gene: TRBV7-6
j_gene: TRBJ2-1
d_gene: TRBD2
CDR3aa: ASSLRVAGGTHNEQF

v_gene: TRBV7-8
j_gene: TRBJ2-3
d_gene: .
CDR3aa: ASSLVGEASTDTQY

v_gene: TRBV11-2
j_gene: TRBJ2-1
d_gene: TRBD1
CDR3aa: ASSPGTGGYNEQF

v_gene: TRBV19
j_gene: TRBJ2-2
d_gene: .
CDR3aa: ASSIFASGELF

v_gene: TRBV5-4
j_gene: TRBJ2-3
d_gene: .
CDR3aa: ASSFPPGGSTDTQY

v_gene: TRBV10-3
j_gene: TRBJ2-1
d_gene: .
CDR3aa: AISEAGTSSYNEQF

v_gene: TRBV29-1
j_gene: TRBJ2-7
d_gene: TRBD1
CDR3aa: SVESQGETYEQY

v_gene: TRBV2
j_gene: TRBJ2-5
d_gene: TRBD1
CDR3aa: ASSPGGDRGVWETQY

v_gene: TRBV5-1
j_gene: TRBJ2-1
d_gene: TRBD2
CDR3aa: ASSSGTSGANEQF

v_gene: TRBV28
j_gene: TRBJ2-1
d_gene: TRBD1
CDR3aa: ASSSGTGHISSYNEQF

v_gene: TRBV7-6
j_gene: TRBJ2-1
d_gene: .
CDR3aa: ASSSSSGPYNEQF

v_gene: TRBV19
j_gene: TRBJ1-2
d_gene: TRBD1
CDR3aa: ASMGQGASNYGYT

v_gene: TRBV29-1
j_gene: TRBJ2-2
d_gene: .
CDR3aa: SVDDRNTGELF

v_gene: TRBV28
j_gene: TRBJ1-2
d_gene: .
CDR3aa: ASSRGGYT

v_gene: TRBV2
j_gene: TRBJ1-2
d_gene: TRBD1
CDR3aa: ASSEADRTGTYCYT